The 17 T cell receptor beta chains reported below all come from one sample, sequenced in a study of T cell clonotyping in hematopoietic cell transplantation. Clones were sequenced by immunoSEQ multiplex PCR, and TCRdb holds only the in-frame ones, with some missing. The table has fewer than 45,000 clones, over 75% seen once; the top ten hold over 1.5%. Sequenced material: peripheral blood mononuclear cells. The receptors were gathered from a woman in her forties in good health. Some clones in this sample may be carry-over from other donors' samples.

The V call is TRBV27, the J call TRBJ2-3; D gene ambiguous. Trimming removed 6 bases at V and 6 bases at J, with 13 bases between. In germline, CDR1 is MNHEY, CDR2 SMNVEV (reference sequence). The CDR3 covers 13 residues. CDR3 coding DNA: TGTGCCAGCAGGGGCATGGGGTTGGATACGCAGTATTTT. Its protein is CASRGMGLDTQYF.

The chain has TRBV5-1 and TRBJ2-5; D may be TRBD1 (6 bases). The germline V gene encodes CDR1 SGHRS and CDR2 YFSETQ. V shed 2 bases and J shed 5 bases, with 10 bases lying between them. This CDR3 spans 13 amino acids. This chain's CDR3 is CASSFAGAETQYF. CDR3 nucleotide sequence: TGCGCCAGCAGCTTCGCAGGGGCGGAGACCCAGTACTTC.

The CDR3 DNA is TGCGCCAGCAGCTTGGCCGTTACAGGGACAGGGAAAACCGGGGAGCTGTTTTTT. It yields the protein CASSLAVTGTGKTGELFF. V gene TRBV5-1 combines with J gene TRBJ2-2, with 9 bases aligning to TRBD1. Trimming removed 0 bases from V and 5 bases from J; junction bases left unmatched: 11. Germline loops: CDR1 SGHRS, CDR2 YFSETQ. The CDR3 contains 18 residues.

This clone appeared a single time. The chain couples TRBV4-1 to TRBJ2-7, with D tentatively TRBD1 (6 bases). Germline values: CDR1 MGHRA, CDR2 YSYEKL. V was cut by 0 bases and J by 3 bases, with 24 bases left in between. The CDR3 extends over 19 amino acids. The CDR3 here is CASSQEETGPSGGYYEQYF. CDR3 in DNA: TGCGCCAGCAGCCAAGAGGAGACAGGTCCGAGCGGCGGATACTACGAGCAGTACTTC.

The CDR3 reads CASRLPLGDRVLWGYGYTF. CDR3 bases: TGTGCAAGTCGCTTACCTTTGGGGGACAGGGTGCTCTGGGGCTATGGCTACACCTTC. The genes are TRBV12-2 and TRBJ1-2; the D call of TRBD1 is as the table states it, not checked on the DNA. TRBV12-2 is a pseudogene locus. The CDR3 contains 19 residues.

The J gene is TRBJ1-1, the V gene TRBV6-5; TRBD1 matches at 7 bases. This CDR3 spans 14 amino acids. Germline CDR1 MNHEY, CDR2 SVGAGI. CDR3 residues: CVIGVVGGDPEAFF. CDR3 DNA: TGTGTCATAGGGGTGGTAGGGGGCGACCCTGAAGCTTTCTTT.

The chain is built from TRBV5-6 and TRBJ2-7; 9 positions agree with TRBD1. This CDR3 comprises 15 residues. Trimming removed 7 bases from V and 2 bases from J; junction bases left unmatched: 10. The germline V gene encodes CDR1 SGHDT and CDR2 YYEEEE. This CDR3 is CASELGQGNPYEQYF. The DNA of the CDR3 is TGTGCCAGCGAGTTAGGACAGGGGAACCCCTACGAGCAGTACTTC.

This sequence joins TRBV7-9 and TRBJ1-2, with D unclear. The ends were cut back, 1 base at V and 8 bases at J, with 14 bases in the middle. CDR1 and CDR2 (germline): SEHNR, FQNEAQ (reference sequence). The CDR3 is 14 amino acids. CDR3 region: CASSLDGYGVGYTF. CDR3 coding DNA: TGTGCCAGCAGCTTAGACGGATATGGAGTAGGCTACACCTTC.

This chain links TRBV20-1 with TRBJ1-1; D is unclear. V was trimmed by 3 bases and J by 5 bases, leaving 7 bases between them. Germline V gene lookup returns CDR1 DFQATT and CDR2 SNEGSKA (reference sequence). There are 11 residues in the CDR3. The CDR3 sequence: CSARAGTEAFF. The DNA of the CDR3 is TGCAGTGCTAGGGCCGGGACTGAAGCTTTCTTT.

The chain couples TRBV28 to TRBJ2-1; 7 bases map to TRBD2. V shed 3 bases and J 9 bases; nucleotides not matched to a gene: 8. Per germline, CDR1 MDHEN and CDR2 SYDVKM. This CDR3 contains 14 residues. In nucleotides, the CDR3 is TGTGCCAGCAGTTTGGGGGAGGGCCGAGGTGAGCAGTTCTTC. This sequence encodes CASSLGEGRGEQFF.

V gene TRBV7-2 combines with J gene TRBJ1-1; maybe TRBD1 (5 bases). The CDR3 spans 16 residues. Trimming took off 7 bases at V and 0 bases at J, with 18 bases between the two ends. Germline loops: CDR1 SGHTA, CDR2 FQGNSA. The CDR3 loop reads CASNSLSGLLNTEAFF. For the CDR3, the DNA is TGTGCCAGCAACTCTCTCTCGGGGCTCCTGAACACTGAAGCTTTCTTT.

The V call is TRBV5-1, the J call TRBJ2-7; D remains ambiguous. The ends were cut back, 3 bases at V and 3 bases at J, with 7 bases in the middle. Germline V CDR1 and CDR2: SGHRS, YFSETQ. This CDR3 contains 12 residues. CDR3 coding DNA: TGCGCCAGCAGCTCTCTACTCTACGAGCAGTACTTC. It translates to CASSSLLYEQYF. Drawing the rest from reference TRBV5-1 and TRBJ2-7, the complete variable domain is KAGVTQTPRYLIKTRGQQVTLSCSPISGHRSVSWYQQTPGQGLQFLFEYFSETQRNKGNFPGRFSGRQFSNSRSEMNVSTLELGDSALYLCASSSLLYEQYFGPGTRLTVT.

J is TRBJ2-2 and V is TRBV5-1, with D possibly being TRBD2 (6 bases). From germline, CDR1 is SGHRS and CDR2 YFSETQ. The V end was cut by 0 bases, the J end by 3 bases, with 12 bases between. CDR3 length: 16 residues. CDR3 residues: CASSLAPSAYTGELFF. Written as DNA, the CDR3 is TGCGCCAGCAGCTTGGCCCCTAGCGCATACACCGGGGAGCTGTTTTTT.

This chain connects TRBV28 to TRBJ1-1; D is ambiguous. This CDR3 is 12 amino acids long. Germline V gives CDR1 MDHEN, CDR2 SYDVKM. Trimming cost V 4 bases and J 4 bases, with 7 bases left between them. DNA of the CDR3: TGTGCCAGCAGTTACAGCTCCACTGAAGCTTTCTTT. Protein sequence: CASSYSSTEAFF.

The chain has TRBV19 and TRBJ2-1; 8 bases line up with TRBD2. Unmatched junction bases numbered 7, after V lost 2 bases and J lost 4 bases. This CDR3 spans 16 amino acids. From germline, CDR1 is LNHDA and CDR2 SQIVND (reference sequence). CDR3 in DNA: TGTGCCAGTAGTATAACGTCTAGCGGGCCTTACAATGAGCAGTTCTTC. Its protein product is CASSITSSGPYNEQFF.

The chain combines TRBV28 with TRBJ2-2; 7 bases agree with TRBD1. J was trimmed by 5 bases and V by 6 bases; bases with no gene match: 9. The CDR3 contains 15 residues. Germline V gene lookup returns CDR1 MDHEN and CDR2 SYDVKM. CDR3 DNA sequence: TGTGCCAGCAGCCCAAGACAGGGAGTAACCGGGGAGCTGTTTTTT. It encodes CASSPRQGVTGELFF.

The rearrangement joins TRBV5-6 to TRBJ2-2, with 8 bases fitting TRBD1. CDR3 size: 15 residues. The germline gives CDR1 SGHDT, CDR2 YYEEEE. The V gene end was trimmed by 2 bases and the J gene end by 6 bases; junction bases not matched to a gene: 6. CDR3 protein: CASSFGTGRAGELFF. CDR3 coding DNA: TGTGCCAGCAGCTTTGGGACAGGTCGAGCCGGGGAGCTGTTTTTT.